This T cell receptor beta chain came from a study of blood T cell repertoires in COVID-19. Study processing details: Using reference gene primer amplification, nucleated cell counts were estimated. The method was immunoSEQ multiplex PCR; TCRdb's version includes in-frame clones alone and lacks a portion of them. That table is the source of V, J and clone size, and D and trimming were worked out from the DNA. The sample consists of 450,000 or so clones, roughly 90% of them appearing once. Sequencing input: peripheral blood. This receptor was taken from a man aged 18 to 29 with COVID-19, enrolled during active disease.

The CDR3 sequence is CASSSHGSGTYNEQFF. The CDR3 bases are TGTGCCAGCAGTTCCCACGGGAGCGGGACTTACAATGAGCAGTTCTTC. The gene calls are TRBV6-2 or TRBV6-3 and TRBJ2-1, with TRBD2 identical over 7 bases. J gave up 4 bases and V 4 bases, and 10 bases lay outside the gene matches. CDR3 length equals 16 residues. In germline, CDR1 is MNHEY, CDR2 SVGEGT.